The 25 T cell receptor beta chains below were found in one sample sequenced in a study of CD8+ T cells in alopecia areata. Investigators isolated RNA and reverse transcribed it into cDNA to act as the sequencing template. Here immunoSEQ multiplex PCR was the method, and the copy in TCRdb shows in-frame clones only, minus some. The table lists more than 130,000 clones, 82% of them singletons. Treatment described: oral pan-JAK inhibitor, 5-10 mg twice daily. Sample: CD8+ T cells sorted from blood, taken at week 4, from a patient treated with tofacitinib. Receptors were obtained from a human donor with alopecia areata.

The CDR3 spells CASSFSIAVAENEQFF. CDR3 in DNA: TGTGCCAGCAGTTTTTCCATTGCGGTCGCGGAGAATGAGCAGTTCTTC. V is TRBV27 and J is TRBJ2-1; D is ambiguous. CDR1 MNHEY and CDR2 SMNVEV come from the germline V gene (reference sequence). The CDR3 sequence is 16 residues long. V lost 3 bases and J 7 bases, leaving 19 bases between the germline ends.

This chain joins TRBV7-2 and TRBJ2-7; 7 bases are a match to TRBD1. The germline V gene has CDR1 SGHTA and CDR2 FQGNSA. This CDR3 comprises 14 residues. With V trimmed by 5 bases and J by 1 base, 5 bases remained unmatched. CDR3 protein: CASSPWTGSYEQYF. The CDR3 DNA reads as TGTGCCAGCAGCCCCTGGACAGGTTCCTACGAGCAGTACTTC.

The V gene is TRBV5-6, the J gene TRBJ2-1; D might be TRBD2 (6 bases). CDR1 is SGHDT, CDR2 YYEEEE, per germline. V was pared by 5 bases and J by 5 bases, with 11 bases between. The CDR3 has 13 amino acids. The CDR3 loop is CASSIGGNNEQFF. In nucleotides, the CDR3 is TGTGCCAGCAGTATCGGGGGTAACAATGAGCAGTTCTTC.

V and J are TRBV28 and TRBJ2-5; D is perhaps TRBD1 or TRBD2 (6 bases each). Germline V lookup: CDR1 MDHEN, CDR2 SYDVKM. This CDR3 spans 15 amino acids. V was pared by 2 bases and J by 5 bases, with 15 bases between. In DNA form, the CDR3 reads TGTGCCAGCAGTTTAGAACGGGGGCCCTGGGAGACCCAGTACTTC. Its translation: CASSLERGPWETQYF.

The chain is built from TRBV7-9 and TRBJ1-1, with D hard to call. The CDR3 runs 12 residues. The germline CDR1 and CDR2 sequences are SEHNR and FQNEAQ (reference sequence). The V end was cut by 5 bases, the J end by 3 bases, with 7 bases between. The CDR3 DNA reads as TGTGCCAGCAGCCCGGAGCACACTGAAGCTTTCTTT. It is translated as CASSPEHTEAFF. Full variable domain (rest looked up from reference TRBV7-9 and TRBJ1-1): DTGVSQNPRHKITKRGQNVTFRCDPISEHNRLYWYRQTLGQGPEFLTYFQNEAQLEKSRLLSDRFSAERPKGSFSTLEIQRTEQGDSAMYLCASSPEHTEAFFGQGTRLTVV.

This chain uses TRBV5-4 with TRBJ1-3; maybe TRBD1 (6 bases). Germline-derived CDR1 and CDR2 are SGHNT and YYREEE (reference sequence). Trimming removed 3 bases from V and 0 bases from J, with 10 bases in between. CDR3 length: 15 residues. CDR3 nucleotides: TGTGCCAGCAGCTCACAGGGAAGCTCTGGAAACACCATATATTTT. This encodes CASSSQGSSGNTIYF.

The chain has TRBV9 and TRBJ2-1, with 9 bases aligning to TRBD2. The CDR3 loop spans 15 amino acids. The germline V gene has CDR1 SGDLS and CDR2 YYNGEE. Trimming cost V 0 bases and J 6 bases; bases outside gene matches: 4. CDR3 DNA: TGTGCCAGCAGCGTAGGTGGCGGGGGGGCCAATGAGCAGTTCTTC. Its protein is CASSVGGGGANEQFF.

CDR3: CASSLNPGGNEQFF. The CDR3 DNA follows: TGTGCCAGCAGTTTAAATCCAGGGGGAAATGAGCAGTTCTTC. J is TRBJ2-1 and V is TRBV27; 7 nucleotides agree with TRBD1. Germline V gene sequence: CDR1 MNHEY, CDR2 SMNVEV (reference sequence). J was trimmed by 7 bases and V by 2 bases; bases with no gene match: 5. This CDR3 comprises 14 residues.

The chain links TRBV6-6 to TRBJ2-7; a weak D match, TRBD1 (6 bases). V lost 3 bases, J lost 4 bases, and 19 bases lay in between. This CDR3 has 16 residues. Germline-derived CDR1 and CDR2 are MNHNY and SVGAGI (reference sequence). The CDR3 is CASSYTDDRPEYEQYF. CDR3 sequence (DNA): TGTGCCAGCAGTTATACCGATGACAGGCCAGAATACGAGCAGTACTTC.

The chain has TRBV30 and TRBJ2-2; TRBD2 is a possible D gene (5 bases). There are 13 residues in the CDR3. The ends were cut back, 5 bases at V and 5 bases at J, with 12 bases in the middle. Germline CDR1 is GTSNPN and CDR2 is SVGIG (reference sequence). This CDR3 reads CAWSLSGTGELFF. Written as DNA, the CDR3 is TGTGCCTGGTCCCTATCGGGGACCGGGGAGCTGTTTTTT.

The chain carries TRBV29-1 and TRBJ2-7; D is possibly TRBD2 (7 bases). Germline V CDR1 and CDR2: SQVTM, ANQGSEA. The ends were cut back, 6 bases at V and 4 bases at J, with 19 bases in the middle. There are 14 residues in the CDR3. CDR3 residues: CSVAGLDSVYEQYF. The CDR3 nucleotides are TGCAGCGTAGCGGGATTGGACAGTGTATACGAGCAGTACTTC.

The chain links TRBV6-6 to TRBJ2-7, with D possibly being TRBD2 (6 bases). CDR3 size: 15 residues. Germline CDR1 is MNHNY and CDR2 is SVGAGI (reference sequence). The V and J ends lost 8 bases and 7 bases respectively, with 24 bases between them. The CDR3 coding sequence is TGTGCCAGCGGGGCCCTGCGGGACCTTACTGGGGAGCAGTACTTC. This codes for CASGALRDLTGEQYF.

The V gene is TRBV27, the J gene TRBJ2-1, with 9 bases identical to TRBD1. The CDR3 runs 16 residues. Germline V gene sequence: CDR1 MNHEY, CDR2 SMNVEV (reference sequence). V shed 5 bases, J shed 4 bases, and the junction held 9 bases outside the gene matches. CDR3 nucleotides: TGTGCCAGCAGTCATACCACAGGGGGCGCGTACAATGAGCAGTTCTTC. It specifies CASSHTTGGAYNEQFF.

The chain joins TRBV6-6 to TRBJ1-2; D unresolved. With 2 bases removed from V and 4 bases from J, the gap between germline ends came to 11 bases. Germline lookup yields CDR1 MNHNY and CDR2 SVGAGI (reference sequence). This CDR3 is built from 14 residues. The CDR3 bases are TGTGCCAGCAGTTACCCGATGTCTCTCTATGGCTACACCTTC. The encoded protein is CASSYPMSLYGYTF.

This chain connects TRBV7-9 to TRBJ2-1; D possibly matches TRBD1 or TRBD2 (5 bases each). The CDR3 extends over 13 amino acids. The germline CDR1 and CDR2 sequences are SEHNR and FQNEAQ (reference sequence). Trimming removed 5 bases from V and 9 bases from J, with 14 bases in between. The CDR3 nucleotides read TGTGCCAGCAGCCCCGGGACGGGGTTTGAGCAGTTCTTC. This codes for CASSPGTGFEQFF.

This clone was recorded a few times. The chain joins TRBV7-9 to TRBJ2-1; D is unclear. The CDR3 totals 12 residues. V lost 6 bases to trimming and J lost 7 bases, with 10 bases between them. Germline lookup yields CDR1 SEHNR and CDR2 FQNEAQ (reference sequence). The CDR3 sequence is CASSRARNEQFF. In DNA, the CDR3 is TGTGCCAGCAGTCGGGCTAGGAATGAGCAGTTCTTC.

The chain couples TRBV27 to TRBJ2-3, with TRBD2 identical over 8 bases. V lost 8 bases, J lost 4 bases, and 14 bases stayed unmatched. The germline V gene encodes CDR1 MNHEY and CDR2 SMNVEV (reference sequence). This CDR3 has 16 residues. In nucleotides, the CDR3 is TGTGCCAGCCGCCCGCCGGGACTAGATGTATCAGATACGCAGTATTTT. Protein sequence: CASRPPGLDVSDTQYF.

The gene calls are TRBV13 and TRBJ1-1; D is possibly TRBD1 (5 bases). Germline V gene sequence: CDR1 PRHDT, CDR2 FYEKMQ (reference sequence). V lost 0 bases, J lost 4 bases, and 12 bases lay in between. The CDR3 has 15 amino acids. In DNA form, the CDR3 reads TGTGCCAGCAGCTTAGGCGAGGGGCGAGGCACTGAAGCTTTCTTT. Translating gives CASSLGEGRGTEAFF.

As for this clone: Its ends do not fully match the called genes, so a read error is possible. The J gene is TRBJ2-5, the V gene TRBV7-9; no clear D gene. CDR3 length: 13 residues. Germline CDR1 is SEHNR and CDR2 is FQNEAQ (reference sequence). This chain's CDR3 is CASSLPSSTTQYF. The CDR3 coding sequence is TGTGCCAGTAGCTTGCCGAGTTCGACGACCCAGTACTTC.

The chain uses TRBV12-5 and TRBJ2-7, with D uncertain. V lost 5 bases and J lost 4, with 15 bases in between. This CDR3 is built from 14 residues. Germline loops: CDR1 LGHNT, CDR2 FRNRAP. The CDR3 loop is CASGPHRTVYEQYF. In DNA form, the CDR3 reads TGTGCTAGTGGTCCTCACCGGACGGTGTACGAGCAGTACTTC.

This clone was counted a few times. The chain is built from TRBV27 and TRBJ2-7; weak D call: TRBD1 (6 bases). Germline loops: CDR1 MNHEY, CDR2 SMNVEV (reference sequence). V shed 4 bases and J shed 1 base, with 8 bases lying between them. CDR3 size: 13 residues. CDR3 sequence: CASSSGQSYEQYF. The DNA for the CDR3 is TGTGCCAGCAGTTCGGGACAATCCTACGAGCAGTACTTC.

The chain is built from TRBV6-6 and TRBJ2-3; a possible D gene is TRBD2 (6 bases). This CDR3 has 13 residues. The V and J ends lost 5 bases and 6 bases respectively, with 12 bases between them. CDR1 MNHNY and CDR2 SVGAGI come from the germline V gene (reference sequence). The CDR3 DNA reads as TGTGCCAGCAGTGCCGTCACTAGCGATACGCAGTATTTT. Protein sequence: CASSAVTSDTQYF.

This clone was found a few times. An end of the junction differs from the germline gene, which may be a read error. The genes are TRBV5-4 and TRBJ1-4; the match to TRBD1 covers 8 bases. Germline values: CDR1 SGHNT, CDR2 YYREEE (reference sequence). CDR3 size: 12 residues. CDR3 protein: CASSLGPGQALF. CDR3 DNA sequence: TGTGCCAGCAGCTTGGGACCGGGACAGGCCCTCTTT. The full variable domain, with the rest looked up from reference TRBV5-4 and TRBJ1-4, is ETGVTQSPTHLIKTRGQQVTLRCSSQSGHNTVSWYQQALGQGPQFIFQYYREEENGRGNFPPRFSGLQFPNYSSELNVNALELDDSALYLCASSLGPGQALFGSGTQLSVL.

V and J are TRBV6-6 and TRBJ1-5; a possible D gene is TRBD1 (6 bases). V lost 8 bases, J lost 4 bases, and 12 bases lay in between. This CDR3 spans 13 amino acids. Germline-derived CDR1 and CDR2 are MNHNY and SVGAGI (reference sequence). As DNA, the CDR3 is TGTGCCAGCTCAATAGGGGGGAATCAGCCCCAGCATTTT. Its protein is CASSIGGNQPQHF.

This clone has more than one count but fewer than ten. This chain links TRBV30 with TRBJ2-1; the D call may be TRBD1 or TRBD2 (5 bases each). V dropped 5 bases and J dropped 0 bases, with 17 bases sitting between them. CDR1 GTSNPN and CDR2 SVGIG come from the germline V gene (reference sequence). The CDR3 has 16 amino acids. CDR3 in DNA: TGTGCCTGGTTGGGTCTAGAGGGGAGCTCCTACAATGAGCAGTTCTTC. Translation: CAWLGLEGSSYNEQFF. Full variable domain (outside the CDR3, taken from reference TRBV30 and TRBJ2-1): SQTIHQWPATLVQPVGSPLSLECTVEGTSNPNLYWYRQAAGRGLQLLFYSVGIGQISSEVPQNLSASRPQDRQFILSSKKLLLSDSGFYLCAWLGLEGSSYNEQFFGPGTRLTVL.